Here is one T cell receptor (beta chain) with its context. The data are from a study of long-term antiretroviral therapy in people with HIV. With survey level as its setting, the immunoSEQ assay was v3.0. Assay: immunoSEQ multiplex PCR; the TCRdb copy retains only in-frame clones and omits some. The table lists tens of thousands of clones, 95% of them singletons. The sample was unsorted PBMCs, taken 5.3 years after starting antiretroviral therapy. This TCR was recovered from a man younger than 45 with HIV.

The CDR3 DNA sequence: TGTGCCAGCACCCCTGGGACCACGAACACCGGGGAGCTGTTTTTT. Protein product: CASTPGTTNTGELFF. V is TRBV2 and J is TRBJ2-2; perhaps D is TRBD1 or TRBD2 (5 bases each). The V gene's germline CDR1 is SNHLY and CDR2 FYNNEI. The CDR3 runs to 15 residues. V was pared by 7 bases and J by 0 bases, with 12 bases between.